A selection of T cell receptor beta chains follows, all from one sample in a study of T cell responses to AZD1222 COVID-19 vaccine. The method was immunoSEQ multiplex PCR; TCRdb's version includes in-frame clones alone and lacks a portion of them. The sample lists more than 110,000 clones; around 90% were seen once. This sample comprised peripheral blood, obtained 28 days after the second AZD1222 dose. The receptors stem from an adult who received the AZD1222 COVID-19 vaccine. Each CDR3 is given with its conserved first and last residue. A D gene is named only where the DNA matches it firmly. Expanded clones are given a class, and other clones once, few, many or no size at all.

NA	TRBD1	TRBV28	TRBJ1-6	CASSPPRRGKVNSPLHF	TGTGCCAGCAGTCCCCCCCGCAGGGGGAAGGTTAATTCACCCCTCCACTTT
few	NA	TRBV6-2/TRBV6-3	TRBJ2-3	CASSYNTGDTQYF	TGTGCCAGCAGTTACAATACCGGAGATACGCAGTATTTT
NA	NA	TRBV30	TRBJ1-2	CAWSDLGPGGYTF	TGTGCCTGGAGTGACTTGGGGCCAGGCGGCTACACCTTC
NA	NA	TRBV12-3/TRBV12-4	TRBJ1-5	CASTGTEAQPQHF	TGTGCCAGCACCGGGACGGAGGCCCAGCCCCAGCATTTT
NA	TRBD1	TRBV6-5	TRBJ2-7	CASSQGGADLYEQYF	TGTGCCAGCAGCCAAGGGGGCGCAGATTTGTACGAGCAGTACTTC
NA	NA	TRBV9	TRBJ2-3	CASSVGVLGSSTDTQYF	TGTGCCAGCAGCGTTGGGGTTTTAGGGTCCAGCACAGATACGCAGTATTTT
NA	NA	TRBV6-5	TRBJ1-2	CASSRTPGRTYGYTF	TGTGCCAGCAGTCGAACCCCCGGACGGACTTATGGCTACACCTTC
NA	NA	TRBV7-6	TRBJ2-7	CASSFYGGPYEQYF	TGTGCCAGCAGCTTCTACGGCGGGCCCTACGAGCAGTACTTC
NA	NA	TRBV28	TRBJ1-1	CASPPSDYRPGEAFF	TGTGCCAGTCCCCCCTCGGACTATCGGCCAGGGGAAGCTTTCTTT
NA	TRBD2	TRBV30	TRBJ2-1	CAWKIAGGQQADNEQFF	TGTGCCTGGAAGATAGCGGGGGGGCAACAGGCGGACAATGAGCAGTTCTTC
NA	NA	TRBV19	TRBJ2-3	CASRFATGAGDTQYF	TGTGCCAGTAGGTTTGCGACGGGAGCGGGAGATACGCAGTATTTT
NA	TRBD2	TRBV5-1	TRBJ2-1	CASSLGGAGSYNEQFF	TGCGCCAGCAGCTTGGGTGGAGCGGGGTCCTACAATGAGCAGTTCTTC
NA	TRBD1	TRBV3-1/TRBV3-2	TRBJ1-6	CASSARQGISPLHF	TGTGCCAGCAGCGCACGACAGGGGATTTCACCCCTCCACTTT
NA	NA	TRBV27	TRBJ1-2	CASSALTGFNYGYTF	TGTGCCAGCAGTGCACTTACAGGTTTCAACTATGGCTACACCTTC
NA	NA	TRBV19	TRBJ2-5	CASSIVVSLGETQYF	TGTGCCAGTAGTATAGTCGTTTCGCTGGGAGAGACCCAGTACTTC
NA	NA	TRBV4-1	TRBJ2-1	CASSLLAGLLDPPFYNEQFF	TGCGCCAGCAGCCTCCTTGCGGGGCTTCTAGATCCCCCCTTTTACAATGAGCAGTTCTTC
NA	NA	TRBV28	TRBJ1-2	CASGQTGNYGYTF	TGTGCCAGCGGCCAAACAGGGAACTATGGCTACACCTTC
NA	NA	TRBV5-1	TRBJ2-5	CASSLGGTQARETQYF	TGCGCCAGCAGCTTGGGAGGCACCCAGGCCCGGGAGACCCAGTACTTC
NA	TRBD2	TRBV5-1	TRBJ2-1	CASSLVSGIYNEQFF	TGCGCCAGCAGCTTGGTAAGCGGGATCTACAATGAGCAGTTCTTC
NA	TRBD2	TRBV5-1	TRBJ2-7	CASSRGTSGLEQYF	TGCGCCAGCAGCCGCGGGACTAGCGGGCTCGAGCAGTACTTC
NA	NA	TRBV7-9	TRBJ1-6	CASSFTLGNSPLHF	TGTGCCAGCAGCTTTACCCTTGGGAATTCACCCCTCCACTTT
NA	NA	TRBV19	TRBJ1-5	CASSIIQGLGNQPQHF	TGTGCCAGTAGTATAATCCAGGGATTGGGCAATCAGCCCCAGCATTTT
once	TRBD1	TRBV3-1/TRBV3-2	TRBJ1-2	CASSQGTGIHYGYTF	TGTGCCAGCAGCCAAGGGACAGGGATTCACTATGGCTACACCTTC
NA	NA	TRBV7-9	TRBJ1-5	CASSLGSYNQPQHF	TGTGCCAGCAGCTTAGGCAGCTACAATCAGCCCCAGCATTTT
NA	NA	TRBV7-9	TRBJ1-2	CASGPPQGGYGYTF	TGTGCCAGCGGACCTCCACAGGGAGGCTATGGCTACACCTTC
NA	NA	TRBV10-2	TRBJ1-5	CASRQYNQPQHF	TGCGCCAGCAGGCAGTACAATCAGCCCCAGCATTTT
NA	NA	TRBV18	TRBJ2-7	CASSPWGDEQYF	TGTGCCAGCTCACCATGGGGAGACGAGCAGTACTTC
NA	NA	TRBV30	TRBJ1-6	CASQETSYNSPLHF	TGTGCCTCCCAGGAGACCTCCTATAATTCACCCCTCCACTTT
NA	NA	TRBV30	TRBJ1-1	CAWNGGMNTEAFF	TGTGCCTGGAACGGGGGGATGAACACTGAAGCTTTCTTT
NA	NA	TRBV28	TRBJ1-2	CASRTTGYGYGYTF	TGTGCCAGCAGAACTACAGGATACGGCTATGGCTACACCTTC
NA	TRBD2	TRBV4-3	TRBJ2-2	CASSRKAGPGLTNTGELFF	TGCGCCAGCAGCCGAAAAGCGGGGCCGGGACTGACGAACACCGGGGAGCTGTTTTTT
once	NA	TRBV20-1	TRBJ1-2	CSASKLGRSDYGYTF	TGCAGTGCTAGTAAATTGGGTCGGTCGGACTATGGCTACACCTTC
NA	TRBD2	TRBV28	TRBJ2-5	CASSFQRGGETQYF	TGTGCCAGCAGTTTCCAGCGGGGGGGTGAGACCCAGTACTTC
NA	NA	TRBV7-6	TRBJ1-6	CASSLGTEASSPLHF	TGTGCCAGCAGCTTAGGCACGGAGGCTAGTTCACCCCTCCACTTT
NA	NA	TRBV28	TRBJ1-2	CASSPGLLNYGYTF	TGTGCCAGCAGTCCCGGTCTCTTGAACTATGGCTACACCTTC
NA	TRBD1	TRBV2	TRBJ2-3	CASSVAQGADTQYF	TGTGCCAGCAGCGTTGCCCAGGGGGCAGATACGCAGTATTTT
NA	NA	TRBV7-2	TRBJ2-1	CASRPTSGALNEQFF	TGTGCCAGCAGGCCCACCTCGGGGGCGCTCAATGAGCAGTTCTTC